This TCR beta chain derives from a study of CD8+CD57+ T cells in acquired aplastic anemia listed by TCRdb under 2018. In the study overall: On average, sorted CD4+ and CD8+ cells yielded approximately 3 ug of extracted DNA, with a range of about 0.19 to 30 ug. CD8+CD57+ expansion was defined as a frequency above the mean frequency observed in healthy subjects. Overall study results and their limits: CD8+ Simpson's diversity did not differ significantly between patients and healthy controls (P=0.060). Roughly 29 CD8+ CDR3 sequences were shared between patients and controls but appeared highly expressed in patients and within their immunodominant clones.

This clonotype was counted at least ten times. There is no known antigen for this receptor. Base-call qualities are not available, and no considerably larger clone is one nucleotide away. The patients picked for sequencing were ones in whom flow cytometry had shown an expansion of CD8+CD57+ cells. Every patient had severe acquired aplastic anemia, diagnosed using the International Study of Aplastic Anemia and Agranulocytosis and Camitta criteria. No patient had received any therapy when blood was sampled. TCR repertoires of sorted CD4+ and CD8+ blood T cells from severe aplastic anemia patients and healthy subjects were deep-sequenced in the study. Patients were enrolled in the USA under clinicaltrials.gov protocols 00001620, 01623167, 00001397, 00071045, 00081523 and 00961064. Ficoll-Paque density gradient centrifugation was used to isolate peripheral blood mononuclear cells. CD4+ and CD8+ T cells were sorted by FACS or magnetic beads before DNA extraction.

Measured from the cysteine to the phenylalanine, the CDR3 is 15 residues long. Solely the CDR3 DNA is kept, with 45 bases framed from the first base. Unmatched junction bases come to 8, with V trimmed by 4 bases and J by 5 bases. The germline V gene supplies CDR1 SGHDN and CDR2 FVKESK. Profiling of TCR beta VDJ combinations and CDR3 sequences used genomic DNA as the template. An Illumina HiSeq 2000 was the platform used for TCR repertoire sequencing. For the original study's pipeline: TRBV/TRBJ rearrangement plots, CDR3 size and DJ length profiles, and Simpson's diversity index were used to evaluate the repertoires. The immunodominant clone was defined as the most abundant DNA sequence in deep sequencing data. CDR3 amino acid sequences were checked for sharing between subjects and were compared against published repertoires and the VDJdb database. Using fastp at Q25 and MiXCR, TCRdb reprocessed the public reads and kept productive beta chains. Each record represents a unique CDR3 protein, reported with the most common genes and DNA among its rows. The V and J calls and clone size come from TCRdb's table, not from the authors' own analysis. Across this sample there are 150,000 or so distinct CDR3 sequences, with roughly 48% seen only once. The top ten clones comprise roughly 1.1% of the sample.

The TCR sequence derives from a human donor with aplastic anemia. The specimen was sorted CD4+, CD8+, or CD8+CD57+ T cells (not recorded which) from PBMCs. Recombination joined TRBV14 with TRBJ2-3; 8 bases in between match TRBD1. The CDR3 amino acid sequence is: CASSRRQGKGDTQYF. The nucleotide sequence reads TGTGCCAGCAGCCGTAGACAGGGGAAAGGAGATACGCAGTATTTT.